Listed here are 26 T cell receptor beta chains from one sample, sequenced in a study of T cells in Graves' hyperthyroidism and ophthalmopathy. The investigators amplified TCR beta CDR3 regions from RNA transcripts. A set of HTBI primers served as the primers for a first-round RT-PCR of the TCR CDR3. Via MiXCR, TCRdb re-called the multiplex PCR reads, giving one row per CDR3 protein. The top ten clones hold around four fifths of a sample with under 400,000 distinct CDR3 sequences, around a quarter of them seen once. Sequencing used blood. Receptors originate from a man aged 50 to 60 with Graves' hyperthyroidism.

The genes are TRBV20-1 and TRBJ2-4, with D perhaps matching TRBD2 (6 bases). This CDR3 is 18 amino acids long. Trimming removed 5 bases from V and 3 bases from J, with 26 bases in between. The V gene's germline CDR1 is DFQATT and CDR2 SNEGSKA (reference sequence). The CDR3 loop is CSARRGSLAPSLKNIQYF. The CDR3 nucleotides read TGCAGTGCTCGGCGGGGATCTCTAGCCCCCTCCCTCAAAAACATTCAGTACTTC.

This clonotype was observed a handful of times. The chain combines TRBV29-1 with TRBJ2-5; D unresolved. Germline assignment: CDR1 SQVTM and CDR2 ANQGSEA. This CDR3 has 13 amino acids. The V end was cut by 4 bases, the J end by 5 bases, with 14 bases between. The DNA of the CDR3 is TGCAGCGTTGCTACAGTTTTGGGGGAGACCCAGTACTTC. Amino acid sequence: CSVATVLGETQYF.

There are many counts of this clonotype. The V gene is TRBV3-1, the J gene TRBJ2-7; 7 positions agree with TRBD1. V shed 2 bases, J shed 3 bases, and the junction held 7 bases outside the gene matches. Germline V lookup: CDR1 LGHDT, CDR2 YNNKEL (reference sequence). CDR3 length equals 15 residues. The CDR3 reads CASSQNNRGSYEQYF. The CDR3 region has the DNA TGTGCCAGCAGCCAAAATAACAGGGGAAGCTACGAGCAGTACTTC.

This clonotype was counted only a few times. The rearrangement links TRBV7-3 to TRBJ2-2, with a tentative D call TRBD1 (5 bases). CDR1 and CDR2 from the germline V gene are SGHTA and FQGTGA. The CDR3 covers 14 residues. Trimming removed 6 bases at V and 2 bases at J, with 10 bases between. The CDR3 reads CASRAQGNTGELFF. In nucleotides, the CDR3 is TGTGCCAGCAGGGCCCAGGGAAACACCGGGGAGCTGTTTTTT.

This clonotype was counted ten times or more. The chain carries TRBV27 and TRBJ2-3; D possibly corresponds to TRBD2 (5 bases). The CDR3 has 15 amino acids. Germline CDR1 and CDR2: MNHEY and SMNVEV (reference sequence). V was pared by 3 bases and J by 0 bases, with 10 bases between. Written as DNA, the CDR3 is TGTGCCAGCAGTTTCGGAGCGGCGAGCACAGATACGCAGTATTTT. Translating it yields CASSFGAASTDTQYF.

The chain has TRBV20-1 and TRBJ2-5; 10 nucleotides line up with TRBD2. CDR1 is DFQATT, CDR2 SNEGSKA, per germline (reference sequence). V lost 4 bases and J lost 4; bases outside the gene matches: 6. The CDR3 runs to 14 residues. CDR3 in DNA: TGCAGTGCTACTAGCGGGAGACGCGGAGAGACCCAGTACTTC. Amino acid sequence: CSATSGRRGETQYF.

V gene TRBV20-1 combines with J gene TRBJ1-1, with a possible D match to TRBD1 (6 bases). Trimming stripped 2 bases from V and 3 bases from J, with 16 bases between. Per the germline V gene, CDR1 is DFQATT and CDR2 is SNEGSKA (reference sequence). CDR3 length: 15 amino acids. The CDR3 DNA reads TGCAGTGCTAGAAGGGGAGCGGGGGCGGACACTGAAGCTTTCTTT. Protein sequence: CSARRGAGADTEAFF.

Comment on this clonotype: A much larger clone differs by one base, so this may be a read error. This chain links TRBV10-3 with TRBJ2-1; D call uncertain. V was cut by 5 bases and J by 0 bases, with 8 bases left in between. CDR1 and CDR2 from the germline V gene are ENHRY and SYGVKD. The CDR3 extends over 14 amino acids. The CDR3 DNA follows: TGTGCCATCAGTCATGTGGGCTCCTACAATGAGCAGTTCTTC. Translation: CAISHVGSYNEQFF.

At least ten counts were recorded for this clonotype. The chain has TRBV11-2 and TRBJ2-1; possible D gene TRBD1, 6 bases. Germline V CDR1 and CDR2: SGHAT, FQNNGV. V lost 5 bases to trimming and J lost 4 bases, with 9 bases between them. CDR3 length: 13 amino acids. The DNA of the CDR3 is TGTGCCAGCAGCAGCGGACAGTACAATGAGCAGTTCTTC. Its translation is CASSSGQYNEQFF. Full variable domain (rest looked up from reference TRBV11-2 and TRBJ2-1): EAGVAQSPRYKIIEKRQSVAFWCNPISGHATLYWYQQILGQGPKLLIQFQNNGVVDDSQLPKDRFSAERLKGVDSTLKIQPAKLEDSAVYLCASSSGQYNEQFFGPGTRLTVL.

This chain uses TRBV6-5 with TRBJ2-2; 8 bases agree with TRBD1. This CDR3 has 18 amino acids. Germline values: CDR1 MNHEY, CDR2 SVGAGI. With V trimmed by 1 base and J by 4 bases, 11 bases remained unmatched. The CDR3 region is CASSYYIHGQGTTGELFF. Here the CDR3 DNA reads TGTGCCAGCAGTTACTATATTCACGGACAGGGTACCACCGGGGAGCTGTTTTTT.

The chain joins TRBV20-1 to TRBJ2-3; 11 nucleotides match TRBD2. Trimming removed 3 bases from V and 0 bases from J; junction bases left unmatched: 5. This CDR3 contains 16 residues. In germline, CDR1 is DFQATT, CDR2 SNEGSKA (reference sequence). CDR3 residues: CSASIRTSGSTDTQYF. The CDR3, as DNA: TGCAGTGCTAGTATCAGGACTAGCGGGAGCACAGATACGCAGTATTTT.

The V call is TRBV13, the J call TRBJ1-1; the D gene is possibly TRBD1 (6 bases). The CDR3 has 14 amino acids. Germline values: CDR1 PRHDT, CDR2 FYEKMQ (reference sequence). Trimming left V 8 bases short and J 5 bases short, with 18 bases between. The CDR3 loop reads CASPRGLTETEAFF. Written as DNA, the CDR3 is TGTGCCAGCCCCAGGGGCCTCACCGAGACTGAAGCTTTCTTT.

In this sample, this clonotype turned up many times. This sequence joins TRBV5-1 and TRBJ1-1; tentatively, D is TRBD1 (5 bases). V was shortened by 2 bases and J by 4 bases, with 12 bases between the two germline ends. Germline V gene sequence: CDR1 SGHRS, CDR2 YFSETQ. CDR3 length equals 14 residues. The CDR3 is CASSLTGRFTEAFF. The CDR3 DNA reads as TGCGCCAGCAGCTTAACAGGAAGGTTCACTGAAGCTTTCTTT.

This clonotype has only a few counts. This sequence joins TRBV20-1 and TRBJ2-3; 11 bases agree with TRBD1. The CDR3 runs 16 residues. Germline trimming cut 6 bases from V and 6 bases from J; bases unmatched to any gene: 14. Germline V CDR1 and CDR2: DFQATT, SNEGSKA (reference sequence). The CDR3 reads CSASGQGGGYVDTQYF. Written as DNA, the CDR3 is TGCAGTGCATCGGGACAGGGGGGAGGTTACGTCGATACGCAGTATTTT.

The chain has TRBV9 and TRBJ2-5; D is unclear. Germline V gene lookup returns CDR1 SGDLS and CDR2 YYNGEE. The CDR3 loop spans 14 amino acids. Between the trimmed V and J ends, which lost 0 bases and 4 bases, there was a span of 10 bases. Here the CDR3 DNA reads TGTGCCAGCAGCGTAGCTGGTACGGGAGAGACCCAGTACTTC. Translating it yields CASSVAGTGETQYF.

This clonotype was picked up a small number of times. The V call is TRBV7-2, the J call TRBJ2-5; the match to TRBD2 covers 10 bases. This CDR3 has 15 residues. Germline V gene sequence: CDR1 SGHTA, CDR2 FQGNSA. The ends lost 5 bases at V and 2 bases at J; junction bases unmatched: 5. The chain's CDR3 is CASSKIAGGQETQYF. The CDR3, as DNA: TGTGCCAGCAGCAAAATAGCGGGAGGACAAGAGACCCAGTACTTC.

The J gene is TRBJ1-2, the V gene TRBV6-1; the D is unclear. Germline V gene data show CDR1 as MNHNS and CDR2 as SASEGT. The CDR3 totals 17 residues. Trimming removed 10 bases from V and 0 bases from J, with 24 bases in between. The CDR3 region has the DNA TGTGCCACCCGTACAGCACCCTCCGACATGTCTAACTATGGCTACACCTTC. The encoded protein is CATRTAPSDMSNYGYTF.

This clonotype was counted between two and nine times. The chain recombines TRBV28 with TRBJ2-2; D call uncertain. The CDR3 is 15 amino acids. Trimming removed 2 bases from V and 6 bases from J, with 13 bases in between. The germline V gene encodes CDR1 MDHEN and CDR2 SYDVKM. The CDR3 sequence is CASSLKRARAGELFF. The CDR3 DNA is TGTGCCAGCAGTTTAAAAAGGGCACGGGCCGGGGAGCTGTTTTTT. Full variable domain (outside the CDR3, taken from reference TRBV28 and TRBJ2-2): DVKVTQSSRYLVKRTGEKVFLECVQDMDHENMFWYRQDPGLGLRLIYFSYDVKMKEKGDIPEGYSVSREKKERFSLILESASTNQTSMYLCASSLKRARAGELFFGEGSRLTVL.

Concerning this clonotype itself: The junction and the germline gene differ at one end; a read error may be behind it. This sequence joins TRBV7-9 and TRBJ2-1; 7 bases match TRBD1. The length of the CDR3 is 15 residues. Looked up from germline, CDR1 is SEHNR and CDR2 is FQNEAQ (reference sequence). CDR3 sequence: CASSPGQASCNEQFF. For the CDR3, the DNA is TGTGCCAGCAGCCCTGGACAGGCATCCTGCAATGAGCAGTTCTTC.

The V and J genes are TRBV11-2 and TRBJ2-3, with 7 bases identical to TRBD1. V lost 2 bases and J lost 1; bases outside the gene matches: 3. The CDR3 loop spans 15 amino acids. CDR1 and CDR2 from the germline V gene are SGHAT and FQNNGV. The CDR3, as DNA: TGTGCCAGCAGCTTACTCGACAGGGGCACAGATACGCAGTATTTT. Translation gives CASSLLDRGTDTQYF.

A note on this clonotype: The junction departs from the called germline gene at one end, perhaps through a read error. The chain recombines TRBV7-2 with TRBJ2-5, with D possibly matching TRBD2 (6 bases). The CDR3 covers 14 residues. Germline assignment: CDR1 SGHTA and CDR2 FQGNSA. The CDR3 loop is CVSSLRGGRETQYF. Here the CDR3 DNA reads TGTGTCAGCAGCTTACGGGGAGGCAGGGAGACCCAGTACTTC.

V usage is TRBV4-1 and J usage is TRBJ2-7; 8 positions agree with TRBD1. There are 16 residues in the CDR3. The V gene end was trimmed by 0 bases and the J gene end by 4 bases; junction bases not matched to a gene: 8. Germline CDR1 and CDR2: MGHRA and YSYEKL. Here the CDR3 reads CASSQEGQGALYEQYF. The CDR3 DNA is TGCGCCAGCAGCCAAGAAGGTCAGGGGGCGCTTTACGAGCAGTACTTC.

This clonotype was observed at least ten times. This chain joins TRBV28 and TRBJ1-3; D uncertain. The CDR3 contains 15 residues. The ends were cut back, 6 bases at V and 2 bases at J, with 14 bases in the middle. Germline assignment: CDR1 MDHEN and CDR2 SYDVKM. The CDR3 DNA reads as TGTGCCAGCAGGATGGTGGAGCTCACTGGAAACACCATATATTTT. Amino acids: CASRMVELTGNTIYF.

This clonotype was detected only a few times. This chain uses TRBV7-9 with TRBJ2-6; D call uncertain. CDR1 and CDR2 from the germline V gene are SEHNR and FQNEAQ (reference sequence). V lost 5 bases and J lost 0, with 11 bases in between. CDR3 length: 16 amino acids. The CDR3 spells CASSPGSSSGANVLTF. In DNA, the CDR3 is TGTGCCAGCAGCCCGGGTTCTAGCTCTGGGGCCAACGTCCTGACTTTC.

This chain's CDR3 is CASSSRTSGVSYEQYF. As DNA, the CDR3 is TGTGCCAGCAGTTCAAGGACTAGCGGGGTCTCCTACGAGCAGTACTTC. The chain recombines TRBV6-2 or TRBV6-3 with TRBJ2-7, with 12 bases identical to TRBD2. This CDR3 spans 16 amino acids. Germline assignment: CDR1 MNHEY and CDR2 SVGEGT. The V segment lost 4 bases and the J segment 0 bases; nucleotides outside the gene matches: 4.

This clonotype occurred a few times. This chain connects TRBV5-5 to TRBJ2-7; tentative D call: TRBD1 (7 bases). The V and J ends lost 0 bases and 4 bases respectively, with 14 bases between them. Germline values: CDR1 SGHKS, CDR2 YYEKEE (reference sequence). This CDR3 has 15 amino acids. In nucleotides, the CDR3 is TGTGCCAGCAGCTTGGCCCCACAGGGGAGGTACGAGCAGTACTTC. It specifies CASSLAPQGRYEQYF.